The 16 T cell receptor beta chains reported below all come from one sample, sequenced in a study of identical twins. A single record per CDR3 protein comes from TCRdb applying MiXCR to the 5' RACE reads. The table has a few hundred thousand distinct CDR3 sequences, roughly an eighth seen once. The same sample was also studied in work on yellow fever vaccine responses in identical twins.

Sequencing was performed on CD4+ T cells sorted from blood. The receptor source for this set is a woman younger than 30 in good health.

This clonotype appeared many times. The rearrangement joins TRBV10-2 to TRBJ2-7; a weak D match, TRBD2 (5 bases). Trimming took off 3 bases at V and 2 bases at J, with 14 bases between the two ends. Germline loops: CDR1 WSHSY, CDR2 SAAADI. The CDR3 totals 15 residues. The CDR3 nucleotides read TGCGCCAGCAGTGACCCCTTAGCGCGTACCTACGAGCAGTACTTC. Encoded protein: CASSDPLARTYEQYF.

The table lists this clonotype with a few counts. CDR3 sequence reads: CAIRMDRGTEAFF. CDR3 in DNA: TGTGCCATCAGGATGGACAGGGGCACTGAAGCTTTCTTT. The chain joins TRBV10-3 to TRBJ1-1; 9 bases are a match to TRBD1. V shed 6 bases, J shed 4 bases, and the junction held 3 bases outside the gene matches. The CDR3 contains 13 residues. The germline CDR1 and CDR2 sequences are ENHRY and SYGVKD.

This clonotype has just a few counts. The chain uses TRBV3-1 and TRBJ2-2; D possibly corresponds to TRBD2 (6 bases). V dropped 0 bases and J dropped 3 bases, with 14 bases sitting between them. The CDR3 contains 17 residues. From germline, CDR1 is LGHDT and CDR2 YNNKEL (reference sequence). The CDR3 DNA reads as TGTGCCAGCAGCCAAGACCGGGGGAGGACATACACCGGGGAGCTGTTTTTT. This codes for CASSQDRGRTYTGELFF.

V is TRBV10-2 and J is TRBJ2-1, with 10 bases aligning to TRBD2. Trimming took 5 bases from V and 4 from J; bases not matched to a gene: 8. The length of the CDR3 is 16 residues. CDR1 and CDR2 from the germline V gene are WSHSY and SAAADI. The chain's CDR3 is CASSFRSGGTYNEQFF. For the CDR3, the DNA is TGCGCCAGCAGTTTCCGTAGCGGGGGGACTTACAATGAGCAGTTCTTC.

This clonotype was seen a handful of times. The genes are TRBV7-3 and TRBJ1-1; 7 bases fit TRBD1. V lost 5 bases, J lost 0 bases, and 3 bases stayed unmatched. The CDR3 length is 14 residues. Germline V gene sequence: CDR1 SGHTA, CDR2 FQGTGA. CDR3: CASSQTGMNTEAFF. CDR3 sequence (DNA): TGTGCCAGCAGCCAGACAGGGATGAACACTGAAGCTTTCTTT.

The chain recombines TRBV23-1 with TRBJ2-7; D could derive from TRBD1 or TRBD2 (5 bases each). TRBV23-1 is identified as an open reading frame with a role that is uncertain. Deletions cut 2 bases from V and 4 bases from J, with 21 bases between. The CDR3 totals 17 residues. CDR3 protein: CASSQVRGSGTVYEQYF. CDR3 nucleotides: TGCGCCAGCAGTCAAGTACGCGGTTCCGGGACCGTATACGAGCAGTACTTC.

The chain carries TRBV20-1 and TRBJ2-2; TRBD2 is a possible D gene (6 bases). Trimming removed 2 bases at V and 5 bases at J, with 15 bases between. Germline assignment: CDR1 DFQATT and CDR2 SNEGSKA (reference sequence). This CDR3 is 15 amino acids long. CDR3 in amino acids: CSARRASRETGELFF. In DNA, the CDR3 is TGCAGTGCTAGACGAGCCTCCCGGGAGACCGGGGAGCTGTTTTTT.

This clonotype was found many times. This chain uses TRBV20-1 with TRBJ1-5; 8 bases are shared with TRBD1. Germline assignment: CDR1 DFQATT and CDR2 SNEGSKA (reference sequence). The CDR3 loop spans 12 amino acids. The CDR3 loop is CSVDRVNQPQHF. The DNA of the CDR3 is TGCAGCGTGGACAGGGTCAATCAGCCCCAGCATTTT.

This clonotype was seen many times. This chain uses TRBV4-3 with TRBJ2-1; 14 bases agree with TRBD2. Trimming cost V 4 bases and J 10 bases; bases outside gene matches: 6. This CDR3 comprises 15 residues. Germline V gene lookup returns CDR1 LGHNA and CDR2 YSLEER. CDR3 residues: CASSLGTSGSKEQFF. As DNA, the CDR3 is TGCGCCAGCAGCCTCGGGACTAGCGGGAGTAAAGAGCAGTTCTTC.

This clonotype showed up many times. The chain employs TRBV10-3 and TRBJ1-5; perhaps TRBD1 as D (5 bases). The V gene lost 3 bases and the J gene lost 7 bases, with 13 bases spanning the gap. CDR1 and CDR2 (germline): ENHRY, SYGVKD. This CDR3 has 14 amino acids. The CDR3 nucleotides read TGTGCCATCAGTGAAGGGGTGTCAGGGCAGCCCCAGCATTTT. Protein sequence: CAISEGVSGQPQHF.

The chain recombines TRBV20-1 with TRBJ2-1, with D perhaps TRBD1 (5 bases). V was clipped by 0 bases and J by 6 bases, with 21 bases between them. The CDR3 consists of 17 residues. Germline CDR1 reads DFQATT; CDR2 reads SNEGSKA (reference sequence). DNA of the CDR3: TGCAGTGCTAGAGATCGGTTGGGGCGTAGGTATCTCAATGAGCAGTTCTTC. It codes for CSARDRLGRRYLNEQFF.

J is TRBJ2-3 and V is TRBV7-2; no reliable D call. Trimming took off 5 bases at V and 3 bases at J, with 18 bases between the two ends. Germline V CDR1 and CDR2: SGHTA, FQGNSA. The CDR3 loop spans 16 amino acids. The DNA of the CDR3 is TGTGCCAGCAGCCCTACCCGTCCGAGTGGAACAGATACGCAGTATTTT. This gives the protein CASSPTRPSGTDTQYF. The variable domain in full, completed from reference TRBV7-2 and TRBJ2-3, reads GAGVSQSPSNKVTEKGKDVELRCDPISGHTALYWYRQSLGQGLEFLIYFQGNSAPDKSGLPSDRFSAERTGGSVSTLTIQRTQQEDSAVYLCASSPTRPSGTDTQYFGPGTRLTVL.

V and J are TRBV5-6 and TRBJ2-3; TRBD2 matches 13 bases. Germline V CDR1 and CDR2: SGHDT, YYEEEE. CDR3 size: 15 residues. The V and J ends lost 4 bases and 6 bases, in that order; junction bases with no gene match: 5. CDR3 protein: CASSKLAGGPDTQYF. CDR3 bases: TGTGCCAGCAGCAAACTAGCGGGAGGGCCTGATACGCAGTATTTT. Using reference TRBV5-6 and TRBJ2-3 for the parts outside the CDR3, the full variable domain is DAGVTQSPTHLIKTRGQQVTLRCSPKSGHDTVSWYQQALGQGPQFIFQYYEEEERQRGNFPDRFSGHQFPNYSSELNVNALLLGDSALYLCASSKLAGGPDTQYFGPGTRLTVL.

This clonotype was seen a few times. The chain uses TRBV27 and TRBJ2-1, with D perhaps assigned TRBD1 or TRBD2 (6 bases each). The CDR3 has 14 amino acids. Germline values: CDR1 MNHEY, CDR2 SMNVEV (reference sequence). V dropped 4 bases and J dropped 6 bases, with 13 bases sitting between them. CDR3 region: CASSSVGGLNEQFF. CDR3 coding DNA: TGTGCCAGCAGTTCTGTGGGGGGCCTCAATGAGCAGTTCTTC.

The chain recombines TRBV18 with TRBJ1-1; D is unresolved. Trimming took off 6 bases at V and 7 bases at J, with 15 bases between the two ends. The CDR3 length is 13 residues. Germline-derived CDR1 and CDR2 are KGHSH and LQKENI. CDR3 sequence: CASSPGLGGEAFF. The DNA for the CDR3 is TGTGCCAGCTCCCCTGGACTGGGAGGTGAAGCTTTCTTT.

This rearrangement joins TRBV6-1 to TRBJ2-5, with D possibly TRBD2 on 5 matching bases. V was cut by 7 bases and J by 2 bases, with 23 bases left in between. Germline V gives CDR1 MNHNS, CDR2 SASEGT. The CDR3 has 17 amino acids. CDR3 region: CASTEQPLRVRQETQYF. In nucleotides, the CDR3 is TGTGCCAGCACCGAACAGCCTCTGCGGGTACGACAAGAGACCCAGTACTTC.